This T cell receptor beta chain was captured in a study of CD8+ T cells in alopecia areata (dated by TCRdb to the late 2010s). Turning to the overall study: Treated patients were enrolled in an open-label pilot trial of oral tofacitinib, 5 to 10 mg twice daily, for moderate-to-severe alopecia areata. RNA was obtained with the PAXgene miRNA kit for fixed scalp, the miRNeasy kit for PBMCs, and the RNeasy kit for mouse skin. Tofacitinib was given for 6 to 18 months, followed by 6 months of follow-up off drug to assess delayed response and recurrence. Tofacitinib-treated patients had biopsies at baseline and at 4 and 24 weeks of treatment, with a later scalp biopsy in several patients. For the treated patients, the SALT score, which quantifies what percentage of scalp surface area is affected, served as the measure of disease severity. Scalp tissue and sorted CD4+ and CD8+ peripheral blood T cells from patchy and totalis/universalis alopecia areata patients and from healthy controls were covered by human TCRbeta sequencing. In both human patients and the C3H/HeJ mouse model, the study applied high-throughput TCRbeta sequencing to look at T cell clonal expansion in alopecia areata. Scalp clonality was compared among normal scalp (n=4), patchy alopecia areata scalp (n=8), and alopecia totalis/universalis scalp (n=8). Amplification of TCRbeta CDR3 regions was done by immunoSEQ multiplex PCR using 35 Vbeta forward primers and 13 Jbeta reverse primers. The research as a whole found: The treated cohort was small, with a single nonresponder, so links between baseline CD8+ expansion and response need larger studies. Resident alphabeta T cells in normal human skin are also sequenced, complicating scalp TCR repertoire analysis, unlike mouse skin dominated by gammadelta T cells. Higher clonality and more expanded CD8+ clones were observed in lesional scalp than in normal scalp, particularly in alopecia totalis/universalis, a finding suggestive of antigenic drive. Shared TCR sequences between patients were less evident than in mice, which may be partly attributable to HLA diversity in the patient population. Tofacitinib significantly decreased scalp clonality and the number of expanded CD8+ clones among the top 100 scalp clones. During tofacitinib treatment, many expanded lesional clones remained in scalp and blood, and this persistence may partly explain relapse after treatment is stopped.

According to the study, the label for this sample's time point signals: 4 weeks on oral tofacitinib. The sample's treatment or condition label is to be understood as: oral pan-JAK inhibitor, 5-10 mg twice daily. Lesional scalp punch biopsies and peripheral blood were collected from alopecia areata patients. PBMCs were isolated by density centrifugation and stained for CD3, CD4 and CD8, after which CD4+ and CD8+ T cells were sorted on a FACSAria. The library was produced with the immunoSEQ multiplex PCR assay. For TCR sequencing, RNA was extracted from every sample and reverse transcribed into cDNA to serve as template. SuperScript III was used for first-strand cDNA synthesis, primed with a 2:1 mix of oligo-dT and random hexamers. Amplification bias was assessed with a synthetic immune receptor repertoire, and residual bias was removed computationally. From the authors' description of their analysis: After raw reads were preprocessed to remove errors, the CDR3 was defined following IMGT conventions as running from the conserved cysteine to phenylalanine. Clonality was calculated as 1 minus Shannon entropy normalized by log2 of the number of productive unique TCRs. CD4 or CD8 identity of scalp clones was inferred by cross-referencing scalp TCRbeta sequences with sorted blood CD4 and CD8 repertoires. The table comes from immuneACCESS by way of TCRdb, which keeps in-frame sequences with V and J called. Part of the clones is missing from these tables; in studies checked, under half for an unresolved V gene and the rest for unknown reasons. V, J and clone size derive from that table, while D and trimming were established from the DNA sequence. The sample contains 120,000 or so clones, approximately 52% of them found a single time. The biggest ten clones account for roughly 30% of the sample.

For this clone: The antigen it recognizes is unknown. Base qualities are not provided; no much larger clone lies one nucleotide away.

Material: CD8+ T cells sorted from blood, obtained at week 4, from a patient treated with tofacitinib. The sequence was obtained from a human donor with alopecia areata.

The DNA reads as follows: TGTGCCAGTAGTTTAACGACCCGACTCTGGGGGGGCTACAATGAGCAGTTCTTC. Its product reads: CASSLTTRLWGGYNEQFF. The V and J genes are TRBV30 and TRBJ2-1; 7 bases in the junction line up with TRBD2. The CDR3 runs 18 residues from the cysteine to the phenylalanine. The read is trimmed to its CDR3 DNA, 54 bases read in frame from base 1. V is pruned by 8 bases and J by 3 bases, leaving 22 bases of the junction without a gene match. CDR1 GTSNPN and CDR2 SVGIG are derived from the germline V gene (reference sequence).